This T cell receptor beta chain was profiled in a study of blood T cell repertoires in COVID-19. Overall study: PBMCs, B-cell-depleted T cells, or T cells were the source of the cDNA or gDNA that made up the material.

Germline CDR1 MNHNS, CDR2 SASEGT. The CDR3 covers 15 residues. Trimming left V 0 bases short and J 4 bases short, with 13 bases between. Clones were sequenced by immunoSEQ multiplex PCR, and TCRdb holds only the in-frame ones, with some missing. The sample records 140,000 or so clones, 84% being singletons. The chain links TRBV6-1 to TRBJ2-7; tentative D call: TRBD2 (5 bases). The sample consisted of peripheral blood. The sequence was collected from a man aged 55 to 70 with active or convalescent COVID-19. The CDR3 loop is CASSEASDLPYEQYV. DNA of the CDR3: TGTGCCAGCAGTGAAGCTTCGGACTTACCATACGAGCAGTACGTC.